This T cell receptor (beta chain) was profiled in a study of monozygotic twins with inflammatory bowel disease. Findings and caveats of the study: IBD patients displayed reduced TCRbeta diversity (inverse Simpson) when set against healthy co-twins.

CDR3 length: 14 residues. Germline V gene lookup returns CDR1 SGHRS and CDR2 YFSETQ. Of note for this clonotype: The antigen is unknown.

Unsorted whole blood yielded the total RNA, with T cells left unselected. TCRdb reprocessed the 5' RACE reads, with one entry per CDR3 protein and no DNA. This sample contains some 130,000 distinct CDR3 sequences. Sequencing was done on a sample of blood. The sequence was collected from a human donor with ulcerative colitis or Crohn's disease, or a healthy co-twin of an affected twin (not recorded which). This sequence joins TRBV5-1 and TRBJ2-2; TCRdb picks TRBD2, but there is no DNA to check that call. CDR3: CASSLGLAPGELFF.